These 16 T cell receptor beta chains were sequenced from one sample in a study of blood T cell repertoires in COVID-19. This table comes from immunoSEQ multiplex PCR, and its TCRdb copy is limited to in-frame clones, with some not included. The repertoire holds 70,000 to 80,000 clones, with approximately 80% as singletons. The sequenced sample was peripheral blood. Every receptor here comes from a human donor in a cohort sampled during active COVID-19.

This chain uses TRBV28 with TRBJ2-7; TRBD1 matches at 11 bases. The trim removed 5 bases at V and 6 bases at J, leaving 9 bases unmatched. CDR3 size: 15 residues. CDR1 and CDR2 from the germline V gene are MDHEN and SYDVKM. As DNA, the CDR3 is TGTGCCAGCAGTCCCACCGGGACAGGGGGGATCGAGCAGTACTTC. It translates to CASSPTGTGGIEQYF.

The chain is built from TRBV27 and TRBJ2-7; 7 bases line up with TRBD2. The germline V gene has CDR1 MNHEY and CDR2 SMNVEV (reference sequence). The CDR3 has 14 amino acids. V lost 4 bases to trimming and J lost 9 bases; unmatched junction nucleotides: 12. The CDR3 protein is CASSSLSAGAVQYV. CDR3 DNA sequence: TGTGCCAGCAGTTCCCTATCGGCGGGAGCTGTGCAGTACGTC.

The rearrangement joins TRBV6-5 to TRBJ2-7; D possibly corresponds to TRBD2 (5 bases). Germline V gives CDR1 MNHEY, CDR2 SVGAGI. V lost 6 bases, J lost 2 bases, and 14 bases lay in between. This CDR3 spans 14 amino acids. CDR3 DNA sequence: TGTGCCAGCAGCTTGACCCGGGATACCTACGAGCAGTACTTC. Its translation is CASSLTRDTYEQYF.

The chain combines TRBV11-2 with TRBJ2-7, with 14 nucleotides matching TRBD2. The CDR3 is 17 residues long. The germline V gene has CDR1 SGHAT and CDR2 FQNNGV. The V and J ends lost 7 bases and 4 bases, in that order; junction bases with no gene match: 12. The CDR3: CASNRPGTSGGGYEQYF. The CDR3, as DNA: TGTGCCAGCAACAGACCCGGGACTAGCGGGGGCGGGTACGAGCAGTACTTC.

This chain connects TRBV6-5 to TRBJ2-2; TRBD2 matches 11 bases. Germline V gene sequence: CDR1 MNHEY, CDR2 SVGAGI. Trimming at V came to 7 bases and at J to 0 bases, leaving 1 base not matched to a gene. The CDR3 is 15 residues long. CDR3 nucleotide sequence: TGTGCCAGCAAGACTAGCGGGGCGAACACCGGGGAGCTGTTTTTT. Its translation: CASKTSGANTGELFF.

The chain couples TRBV6-5 to TRBJ2-7, with unresolved D. V was shortened by 10 bases and J by 1 base, with 5 bases between the two germline ends. Germline-derived CDR1 and CDR2 are MNHEY and SVGAGI. The CDR3 runs 10 residues. CDR3 region: CATRSYEQYF. DNA for the CDR3: TGTGCCACCCGTTCCTACGAGCAGTACTTC.

This chain uses TRBV28 with TRBJ1-1; perhaps TRBD1 as D (5 bases). V was cut by 3 bases and J by 8 bases, with 19 bases left in between. The V gene's germline CDR1 is MDHEN and CDR2 SYDVKM. The CDR3 is 15 amino acids. In DNA form, the CDR3 reads TGTGCCAGCAGTTTCCATTCCACAGGCCGTAGAGAAGCTTTCTTT. This encodes CASSFHSTGRREAFF.

The J gene is TRBJ1-2, the V gene TRBV7-2; TRBD1 might be the D (6 bases). The CDR3 sequence is 15 residues long. Trimming left V 1 base short and J 2 bases short, with 11 bases between. CDR1 and CDR2 (germline): SGHTA, FQGNSA. For the CDR3, the DNA is TGTGCCAGCAGCTTAGGGGGCACAGGGAACTATGGCTACACCTTC. This codes for CASSLGGTGNYGYTF.

The chain is built from TRBV6-5 and TRBJ2-7; 11 bases match TRBD2. With V trimmed by 6 bases and J by 4 bases, 8 bases remained unmatched. Germline V lookup: CDR1 MNHEY, CDR2 SVGAGI. CDR3 length: 15 residues. The CDR3 here is CASSPRLAGLYEQYV. CDR3 bases: TGTGCCAGCAGCCCGCGACTAGCGGGACTTTACGAGCAGTACGTC.

The chain links TRBV6-6 to TRBJ2-7; TRBD2 matches 9 bases. The CDR3 runs 15 residues. Per the germline V gene, CDR1 is MNHNY and CDR2 is SVGAGI (reference sequence). The V segment lost 5 bases and the J segment 2 bases; nucleotides outside the gene matches: 7. The CDR3 DNA reads as TGTGCCAGCAGTCAACCGGGACTAGCAACCTACGAGCAGTACGTC. Protein: CASSQPGLATYEQYV.

This clone came up a few times. V and J are TRBV3-1 (or the pseudogene TRBV3-2) and TRBJ1-1; 12 bases fit TRBD1. Germline V lookup: CDR1 LGHDT, CDR2 YNNKEL (reference sequence). The CDR3 consists of 16 residues. J lost 2 bases, V lost 1 base, and 2 bases had no gene match. The chain's CDR3 is CASSQGDRGRNTEAFF. The CDR3 DNA sequence: TGTGCCAGCAGCCAAGGGGACAGGGGGCGTAACACTGAAGCTTTCTTT.

J is TRBJ2-3 and V is TRBV5-1, with 12 bases identical to TRBD1. Germline V gene data show CDR1 as SGHRS and CDR2 as YFSETQ. Losses at the gene ends were 7 bases for V and 4 bases for J; bases not matched to a gene: 4. CDR3 length equals 14 residues. CDR3 nucleotides: TGCGCCAGCGGCGGGACAGGGGGCGCAGATACGCAGTATTTT. Translation gives CASGGTGGADTQYF.

V is TRBV28 and J is TRBJ1-2; D uncertain. CDR3 length equals 12 residues. Trimming shortened V by 8 bases and J by 4 bases, and 11 bases separated the two germline ends. Per germline, CDR1 MDHEN and CDR2 SYDVKM. The CDR3 spells CASSRQSYGYTF. Written as DNA, the CDR3 is TGTGCCAGCTCGCGGCAGTCCTATGGCTACACCTTC.

J is TRBJ1-2 and V is TRBV6-5; D unresolved. Germline CDR1 reads MNHEY; CDR2 reads SVGAGI. CDR3 length: 16 amino acids. The V end lost 0 bases, the J end lost 0 bases, and 11 bases lay between the germline ends. CDR3 amino acids: CASSYSSAIANYGYTF. CDR3 in DNA: TGTGCCAGCAGTTACTCGAGTGCGATTGCTAACTATGGCTACACCTTC.

This chain uses TRBV7-3 with TRBJ2-1, with 8 bases that match TRBD2. The ends lost 1 base at V and 6 bases at J; junction bases unmatched: 5. The germline V gene encodes CDR1 SGHTA and CDR2 FQGTGA. There are 15 residues in the CDR3. The chain's CDR3 is CASSLKAGASNEQFF. The DNA of the CDR3 is TGTGCCAGCAGCTTAAAAGCGGGGGCTTCCAATGAGCAGTTCTTC. Using reference TRBV7-3 and TRBJ2-1 for the parts outside the CDR3, the full variable domain is GAGVSQTPSNKVTEKGKYVELRCDPISGHTALYWYRQSLGQGPEFLIYFQGTGAADDSGLPNDRFFAVRPEGSVSTLKIQRTERGDSAVYLCASSLKAGASNEQFFGPGTRLTVL.

The chain carries TRBV7-2 and TRBJ1-2; 8 bases fit TRBD1. J was trimmed by 4 bases and V by 5 bases; bases with no gene match: 18. The CDR3 length is 18 residues. CDR1 is SGHTA and CDR2 is FQGNSA in the germline V gene. This CDR3 is CASSRTGGRVLSGYGYTF. CDR3 nucleotides: TGTGCCAGCAGCCGCACAGGGGGAAGAGTCCTAAGCGGCTATGGCTACACCTTC.